The present entry profiles one T cell receptor (beta chain) with its context. Source study methods: Nucleated cell number was recorded as an estimate derived from reference gene primer amplification. The method was immunoSEQ multiplex PCR; TCRdb's version includes in-frame clones alone and lacks a portion of them. V, J and clone size are taken as reported in that table, and D and trimming were inferred from the DNA itself. The sample consists of under 300,000 clones, around 83% of them appearing once. These data belong to a study of blood T cell repertoires in COVID-19. The wider study: The United States, Italy and Spain provided the acute and convalescent COVID-19 samples. Sources were T cells, B-cell-depleted T cells, or PBMCs; the material itself was cDNA or gDNA.

The CDR3 is 13 residues long. From germline, CDR1 is SGHDT and CDR2 YYEEEE. The ends were cut back, 4 bases at V and 9 bases at J, with 14 bases in the middle. The sequence was collected from a man aged 25 to 45 who had recovered from COVID-19. The chain carries TRBV5-6 and TRBJ1-5; a weak D match, TRBD1 (6 bases). The sequencing sample was made of peripheral blood. Here the CDR3 reads CASSTGTTRPQHF. The CDR3 bases are TGTGCCAGCAGCACCGGGACAACAAGGCCCCAGCATTTT.